This TCR beta chain stems from a study of spatial heterogeneity in lung cancer. V was pared by 4 bases and J by 8 bases, with 7 bases of the junction left unmatched. The CDR3 consists of 13 residues. Germline CDR1 reads LNHDA; CDR2 reads SQIVND (reference sequence). This clonotype was observed a few times. TCRdb independently ran MiXCR on the 5' RACE reads; one entry per CDR3 protein. Of over 95,000 distinct CDR3 sequences in the sample, about a tenth are singletons; the top ten hold 24%. Described time point: blood at routine non-recurrence follow-up after resection. The sample here was PBMCs, taken at follow-up. V is TRBV19 and J is TRBJ2-7; TRBD1 agrees at 8 bases. This receptor was identified in a female donor with early-stage non-small cell lung cancer. As DNA, the CDR3 is TGTGCCAGTAGTAACTCAGGGGGCGGTAAGCAGTACGTC. Its translation is CASSNSGGGKQYV.